Given below is one T cell receptor beta chain in context. Its antigen is not known. The data stem from a study of vaccination effects on CD4 cells after COVID-19. Repertoires were generated with immunoSEQ multiplex PCR, while TCRdb's copy carries only in-frame clones and drops some. The profile shows some 25,000 clones, approximately 76% of them singletons. From germline, CDR1 is KGHSH and CDR2 LQKENI. V gave up 3 bases and J gave up 2 bases; unmatched junction bases: 3. The CDR3 contains 14 residues. Pools of viral peptides were used by the ViraFEST assay to expand antigen-specific CD4+ T cells ahead of sequencing. CD4+ T cell isolation took place after less than 13 days of culture. The infection with SARS-CoV-2 (confirmed by PCR) occurred in this person between March and December 2020. Cultivation was performed at a few million PBMC per well with about 9 IU/ml IL-2 and 9.5 to 10 ug/ml peptides added.

The sequence was collected from a human donor who had a prior SARS-CoV-2 infection. The chain uses TRBV18 and TRBJ1-2, with TRBD1 identical over 7 bases. Sample: CD4+ T cells from PBMCs cultured with SARS-CoV-2 spike peptides, taken before COVID-19 vaccination. The CDR3: CASSPDRENYGYTF. Here the CDR3 DNA reads TGTGCCAGCTCACCTGACAGGGAGAACTATGGCTACACCTTC.